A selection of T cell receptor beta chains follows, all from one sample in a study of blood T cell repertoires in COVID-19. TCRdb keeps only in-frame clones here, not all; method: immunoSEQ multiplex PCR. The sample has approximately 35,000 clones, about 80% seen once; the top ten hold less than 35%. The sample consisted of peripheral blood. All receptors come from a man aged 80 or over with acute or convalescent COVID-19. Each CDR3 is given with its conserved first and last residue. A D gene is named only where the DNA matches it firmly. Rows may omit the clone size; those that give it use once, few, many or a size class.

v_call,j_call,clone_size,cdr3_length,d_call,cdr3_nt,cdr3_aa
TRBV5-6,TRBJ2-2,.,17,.,TGTGCCAGCAGCTTGACAGGCTACCTAAAGAACACCGGGGAGCTGTTTTTT,CASSLTGYLKNTGELFF
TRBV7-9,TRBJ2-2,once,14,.,TGTGCCAGCAGCTGGGACTGGAACACCGGGGAGCTGTTTTTT,CASSWDWNTGELFF
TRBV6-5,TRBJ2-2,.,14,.,TGTGCCAGCTCTTTAGCTTGGGACACCGGGGAGCTGTTTTTT,CASSLAWDTGELFF
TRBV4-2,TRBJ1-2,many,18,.,TGTGCCAGCAGCCAAGTTCGGTTGGGGGGACGTGACGACTATGGCTACACCTTC,CASSQVRLGGRDDYGYTF
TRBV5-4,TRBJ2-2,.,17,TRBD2,TGTGCCAGCAGCCCCGCCGCGCTAGCGGGTTATACCGGGGAGCTGTTTTTT,CASSPAALAGYTGELFF
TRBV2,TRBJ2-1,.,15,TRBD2,TGTGCCAGCAGTGAAAGTAGGGCGGGAGGGCGTAGGCAGTTCTTC,CASSESRAGGRRQFF
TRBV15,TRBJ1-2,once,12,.,TGTGCCACCAGCAGAGGCGCGGGGGGCTACACCTTC,CATSRGAGGYTF
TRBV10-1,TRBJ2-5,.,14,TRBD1,TGCGCCAGCATCAAGCGACAGGGCCAAGAGACCCAGTACTTC,CASIKRQGQETQYF
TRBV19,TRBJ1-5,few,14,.,TGTGCCAGTAGACAGGGTCGTAGCAATCAGCCCCAGCATTTT,CASRQGRSNQPQHF
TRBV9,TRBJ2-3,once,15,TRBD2,TGTGCCAGCAGCGTTCCTAGCGGGGTCACAGATACGCAGTATTTT,CASSVPSGVTDTQYF
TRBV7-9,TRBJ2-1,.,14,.,TGTGCCAGCAGCTTGGGACTTACGGGCAATGAGCAGTTCTTC,CASSLGLTGNEQFF
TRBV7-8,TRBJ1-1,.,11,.,TGTGCGACCAGGGAGAACACTGAAGCTTTCTTT,CATRENTEAFF
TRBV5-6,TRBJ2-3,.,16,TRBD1,TGTGCCAGCAGCTTGACAGGGGCCCCCCACACAGATACGCAGTATTTT,CASSLTGAPHTDTQYF
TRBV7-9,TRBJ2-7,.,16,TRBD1,TGTGCCAGCAGCCCATCTGGGACAGGGGGTCTCCGGGAGCAGTACTTC,CASSPSGTGGLREQYF
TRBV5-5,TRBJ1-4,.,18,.,TGTGCCAGCAGCTTTCATATTGCGACGGCGGATGCTAATGAAAAACTGTTTTTT,CASSFHIATADANEKLFF
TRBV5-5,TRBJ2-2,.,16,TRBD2,TGTGCCAGCAGCTTTCTGGTAGCGGGGAAAACCGGGGAGCTGTTTTTT,CASSFLVAGKTGELFF
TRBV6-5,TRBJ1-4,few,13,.,TGTGCCAGCACCGACAGCCCGAATGAAAAACTGTTTTTT,CASTDSPNEKLFF
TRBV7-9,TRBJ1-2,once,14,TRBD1,TGTGCCAGCAGCTTTGGGGACAGGGTCTATGGCTACACCTTC,CASSFGDRVYGYTF
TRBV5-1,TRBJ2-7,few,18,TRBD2,TGCGCCAGCGCCTCCGGGACTAGCGGGAGGGTGTATATTCACGAGCAGTACTTC,CASASGTSGRVYIHEQYF
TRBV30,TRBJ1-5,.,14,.,TGTGCCTGGAGTTATCGGGAGTCCAATCAGCCCCAGCATTTT,CAWSYRESNQPQHF
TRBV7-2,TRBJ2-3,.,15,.,TGTGCCAGCAGCTTACAGCGGAGCCGCACAGATACGCAGTATTTT,CASSLQRSRTDTQYF
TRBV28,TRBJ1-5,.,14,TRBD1,TGTGCCAGCATTACAGGGGGCGCAAATCAGCCCCAGCATTTT,CASITGGANQPQHF
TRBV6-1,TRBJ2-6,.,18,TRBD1,TGTGCCAGCAGTGCCCGGGACAGGGGCCGCTCTGGGGCCAACGTCCTGACTTTC,CASSARDRGRSGANVLTF
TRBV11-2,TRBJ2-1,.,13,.,TGTGCCAGCAGCTCGGGGGGCATCTATGAGCAGTTCTTC,CASSSGGIYEQFF
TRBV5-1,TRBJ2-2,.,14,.,TGCGCCAGCAGCTTGGGTAGGAGCACCGGGGAGCTGTTTTTT,CASSLGRSTGELFF
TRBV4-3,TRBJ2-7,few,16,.,TGCGCCAGCAGCCAAGATCGGGACAAACCCTCCTACGAGCAGTACTTC,CASSQDRDKPSYEQYF
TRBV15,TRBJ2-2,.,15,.,TGTGCCACCAGCAGAGATTTGGAGTGGACCGGGGAGCTGTTTTTT,CATSRDLEWTGELFF
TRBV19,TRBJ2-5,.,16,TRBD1,TGTGCCAGTAGTACGGGACAGGGTAGGGGAAAAGAGACCCAGTACTTC,CASSTGQGRGKETQYF
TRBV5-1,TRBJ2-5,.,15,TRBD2,TGCGCCACCATGGGAGCTAGCGGAAACCAAGAGACCCAGTACTTC,CATMGASGNQETQYF
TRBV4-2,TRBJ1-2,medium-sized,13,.,TGTGCCAGCAGCCAAGAATACGAGCTTGGCTACACCTTC,CASSQEYELGYTF
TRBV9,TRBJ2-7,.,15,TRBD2,TGTGCCAGCAGCGTAACGTCTAGCGGGGCCCACGAGCAGTACTTC,CASSVTSSGAHEQYF
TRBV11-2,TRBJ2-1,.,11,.,TGTGCCAGCAGCTTTGGACACGAGCAGTTCTTC,CASSFGHEQFF
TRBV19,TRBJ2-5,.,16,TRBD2,TGTGCCAGTAGTATTGGCGGACTAGCGGGGGGGAAGACCCAGTACTTC,CASSIGGLAGGKTQYF
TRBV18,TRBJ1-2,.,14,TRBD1,TGTGCCAGCTCACCACCCGACAGGGTGCTTGGCTACACCTTC,CASSPPDRVLGYTF
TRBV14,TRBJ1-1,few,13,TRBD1,TGTGCCAGCAGCCGAGGGGGCCGAGATTCCCCTTTCTTT,CASSRGGRDSPFF
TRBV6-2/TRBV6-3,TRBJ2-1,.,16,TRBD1,TGTGCCAGCAGTGACAGGGGGCCCTTCTTGGGCAATGAGCAGTTCTTC,CASSDRGPFLGNEQFF
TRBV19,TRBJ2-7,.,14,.,TGTGCCAGTAGTTCTGGGACATTTTCCTACGAGCAGTACTTC,CASSSGTFSYEQYF
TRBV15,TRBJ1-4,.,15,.,TGTGCCACCAGCAGAGATCTGCGGAGGAATGAAAAACTGTTTTTT,CATSRDLRRNEKLFF
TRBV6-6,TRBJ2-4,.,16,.,TGTGCCAGCGTCCTAGACGGGGAACTAGCCAAAAACATTCAGTACTTC,CASVLDGELAKNIQYF
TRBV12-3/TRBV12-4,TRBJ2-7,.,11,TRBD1,TGTGCCAGCAGTCGGGGACAGCCGCGGTACTTC,CASSRGQPRYF
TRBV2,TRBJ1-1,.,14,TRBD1,TGTGCCGGAAGAAGAGGGGGCATGAACGCTGAAGCTTTCTTT,CAGRRGGMNAEAFF
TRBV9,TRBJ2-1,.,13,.,TGTGCCAGCAGCGTACGCCAGGTTAGTGAGCAGTTCTTC,CASSVRQVSEQFF
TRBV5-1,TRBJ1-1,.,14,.,TGCGCCAGCAGCTCTGGAGACGTGAACACTGAAGCTTTCTTT,CASSSGDVNTEAFF
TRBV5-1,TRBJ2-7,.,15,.,TGCGCCAGCAGCCTAGGGGACACGACACCCTACGAGCAGTACTTC,CASSLGDTTPYEQYF
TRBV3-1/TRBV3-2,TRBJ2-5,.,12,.,TGTGCCAGCAGCCCATTCCAAGAGACCCAGTACTTC,CASSPFQETQYF
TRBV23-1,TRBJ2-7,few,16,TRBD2,TGCGCCAGCAGACCGGGACTAGCGGGGAGCGCCTACGAGCAGTACTTC,CASRPGLAGSAYEQYF
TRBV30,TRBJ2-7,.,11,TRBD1,TGTGCCTGGACAGGGGGCTACGAGCAGTACTTC,CAWTGGYEQYF
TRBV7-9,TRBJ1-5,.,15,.,TGTGCCAGCAGCTTAGGGGGCTATAGCAATCAGCCCCAGCATTTT,CASSLGGYSNQPQHF
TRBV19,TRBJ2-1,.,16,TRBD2,TGTGCCAGTAGTATTGTTAGCGGGGGGACCTCCAATGAGCAGTTCTTC,CASSIVSGGTSNEQFF
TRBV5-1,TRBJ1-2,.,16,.,TGCGCCAGCAGCCCGGGTATTGTGCTGGGGCCCTATGGCTACACCTTC,CASSPGIVLGPYGYTF
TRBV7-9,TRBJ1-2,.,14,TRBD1,TGTGCCAGCAGACTAGACAGGGCGCGAGGTGGCTACACCTTC,CASRLDRARGGYTF